This is a list of T cell receptor beta chains from one sample in a study of blood T cell repertoires in COVID-19. Only in-frame clones appear in the TCRdb table, and some are missing; sequencing was by immunoSEQ multiplex PCR. The repertoire holds approximately 160,000 clones, with over 80% as singletons. The sample consisted of peripheral blood. All receptors come from a man between 65 and 85 years old who had recovered from COVID-19. The CDR3 runs from the conserved cysteine through the conserved F or W.

TRBV5-4,TRBJ2-7,CASSLGSGRNYEQYF
TRBV19,TRBJ2-7,CASKFREAGREQYF
TRBV18,TRBJ2-7,CASSPIAGVNEQYF
TRBV7-8,TRBJ1-5,CASSSIRGGQPQHF
TRBV7-2,TRBJ1-1,CASSLQPGLTEAFF
TRBV6-5,TRBJ2-7,CASTSSGIPSYEQYF
TRBV10-2,TRBJ2-7,CASSEGLARQYF
TRBV19,TRBJ1-2,CASSGTGHANYGYTF
TRBV27,TRBJ2-7,CASSRTSGSYEQYF
TRBV5-1,TRBJ2-7,CASSLNPGQRYEQYF
TRBV5-1,TRBJ2-2,CASSLTASGSKTGELFF
TRBV5-6,TRBJ1-1,CASSLPGQGAGFEAFF
TRBV6-5,TRBJ2-7,CASSRGRSPYEQYF
TRBV12-3/TRBV12-4,TRBJ2-1,CTTSGDYNEQFF
TRBV19,TRBJ1-2,CATRADRFNYGYTF
TRBV19,TRBJ2-3,CASSSGAGVGGVTDTQYF
TRBV4-1,TRBJ1-5,CASSQDPGNQPQHF
TRBV6-2/TRBV6-3,TRBJ2-2,CASSSTSGRPGAGELFF
TRBV29-1,TRBJ2-1,CSVEPRRGLALNEQFF
TRBV4-3,TRBJ1-5,CASSQGTGKQPQHF
TRBV12-3/TRBV12-4,TRBJ1-2,CASSLQGAGGYTF
TRBV18,TRBJ1-2,CASSPTRGGDDVNYGYTF
TRBV5-4,TRBJ1-4,CASTTRTGTGNEKLFF
TRBV19,TRBJ2-5,CASSGWGSGLYQETQYF
TRBV2,TRBJ1-1,CASNQDTRGTEAFF
TRBV5-1,TRBJ1-1,CASSTWTGNTEAFF
TRBV5-1,TRBJ2-3,CASNSPSPSTDTQYF
TRBV7-9,TRBJ1-6,CASSLADRDSPLHF
TRBV19,TRBJ1-4,CASSTSGTGVFEKLFF
TRBV12-3/TRBV12-4,TRBJ2-7,CASSFGQTYEQYF
TRBV3-1/TRBV3-2,TRBJ1-6,CASSLLTGNSPLHF
TRBV5-1,TRBJ2-3,CASSSDQASDTQYF
TRBV7-9,TRBJ1-1,CASSGPVGSVTEAFF
TRBV11-2,TRBJ1-4,CASSFRSTNEKLFF
TRBV29-1,TRBJ2-7,CSVARLAESSYEQYF
TRBV3-1/TRBV3-2,TRBJ2-6,CASSQAVSSGANVLTF
TRBV5-1,TRBJ2-5,CASSLTGGAETQYF
TRBV3-1/TRBV3-2,TRBJ2-5,CAYSQRGSGSQETQYF
TRBV28,TRBJ2-7,CASSSIAAVYEQYF
TRBV7-3,TRBJ2-1,CASSQQPTAGEQFF
TRBV5-4,TRBJ2-5,CASSLGRLAGGGETQYF
TRBV4-2,TRBJ2-1,CASSQLGLAGGDEQFF
TRBV10-1,TRBJ2-3,CASSDWDSSPNTQYF
TRBV6-1,TRBJ2-3,CASSEQAGSDTQYF
TRBV6-2/TRBV6-3,TRBJ2-3,CASSPGLAGGRRDTQYF
TRBV5-5,TRBJ2-2,CASSFGQGAISGELFF
TRBV4-1,TRBJ1-2,CASSQDRTGGRGYTF
TRBV5-5,TRBJ2-6,CASRLLEAGANVLTF
TRBV6-1,TRBJ1-3,CASSEQGARAGNTIYF
TRBV7-2,TRBJ1-1,CASSLVGGLEAFF
TRBV15,TRBJ1-2,CATSPGRDTFYGYTF
TRBV7-3,TRBJ2-3,CASSFNSADTQYF
TRBV27,TRBJ1-5,CASSPTLTGANQPQHF
TRBV19,TRBJ2-2,CASSISRAPNTGELFF
TRBV6-5,TRBJ2-1,CASTRDNSYNEQFF
TRBV5-6,TRBJ2-1,CASSLFDEQFF
TRBV9,TRBJ2-1,CASSVVPSGSSYNEQFF
TRBV9,TRBJ1-2,CASSADGTGFGYTF
TRBV6-5,TRBJ1-2,CASSPGTAFYGYTF